These 29 T cell receptor beta chains were all obtained from the same sample, sequenced in a study of sequential checkpoint blockade in melanoma. Treatment given: randomized to nivolumab then ipilimumab (arm A) or the reverse (arm B). Profiling relied on immunoSEQ multiplex PCR, and the TCRdb table lists in-frame clones only, not all of them. Seen here are approximately 6,200 clones, roughly nine tenths observed once, and the top ten hold roughly 10%. Material: CD8+ T cells sorted from blood (inferred from file names), obtained from a patient given nivolumab and ipilimumab in sequence. All receptors come from a human donor with melanoma.

The rearrangement uses TRBV19 and TRBJ2-1; 10 nucleotides match TRBD2. This CDR3 contains 15 residues. The trim removed 5 bases at V and 4 bases at J, leaving 5 bases unmatched. The germline V gene has CDR1 LNHDA and CDR2 SQIVND (reference sequence). CDR3 sequence: CASSRTSGMYNEQFF. The CDR3 DNA sequence: TGTGCCAGTAGTCGCACTAGCGGGATGTACAATGAGCAGTTCTTC.

The CDR3 bases are TGCAGCGTTTCTCTAGGGACTAGCGGGAACTACGAGCAGTACTTC. Protein sequence: CSVSLGTSGNYEQYF. The J gene is TRBJ2-7, the V gene TRBV29-1, with 13 positions matching TRBD2. The CDR3 has 15 amino acids. Unmatched junction bases numbered 7, after V lost 5 bases and J lost 3 bases. Per the germline V gene, CDR1 is SQVTM and CDR2 is ANQGSEA.

This clone was seen only once. The gene calls are TRBV6-5 and TRBJ2-2; 10 bases are a match to TRBD1. V gave up 2 bases and J gave up 7 bases; unmatched junction bases: 4. Germline CDR1 is MNHEY and CDR2 is SVGAGI. The CDR3 is 15 amino acids. For the CDR3, the DNA is TGTGCCAGCAGTTACGCGACAGGGGGCTTCGGGGAGCTGTTTTTT. It encodes CASSYATGGFGELFF.

The chain joins TRBV29-1 to TRBJ1-1; a possible D gene is TRBD1 (5 bases). V was clipped by 4 bases and J by 8 bases, with 23 bases between them. The germline CDR1 and CDR2 sequences are SQVTM and ANQGSEA. The CDR3 runs to 15 residues. The CDR3 sequence: CSVVGHRSQSGEAFF. CDR3 nucleotide sequence: TGCAGCGTTGTAGGTCACAGGTCGCAATCTGGCGAAGCTTTCTTT.

The chain combines TRBV11-2 with TRBJ2-3, with 8 bases that match TRBD2. The CDR3 totals 16 residues. V dropped 3 bases and J dropped 5; count of bases not matched to a gene: 10. The germline CDR1 and CDR2 sequences are SGHAT and FQNNGV. This CDR3 reads CASSFRGSGTRDTQYF. Written as DNA, the CDR3 is TGTGCCAGCAGCTTTAGAGGTAGCGGGACTAGAGATACGCAGTATTTT.

This chain links TRBV6-5 with TRBJ2-5; 8 bases line up with TRBD1. Trimming took 4 bases from V and 5 from J; bases not matched to a gene: 6. CDR1 MNHEY and CDR2 SVGAGI come from the germline V gene. This CDR3 is built from 14 residues. The CDR3 sequence is CASSSWTGPETQYF. CDR3 nucleotide sequence: TGTGCCAGCAGTTCATGGACAGGGCCGGAGACCCAGTACTTC.

This chain joins TRBV19 and TRBJ2-1, with TRBD2 identical over 9 bases. V was clipped by 10 bases and J by 5 bases; unmatched bases: 15. The CDR3 loop spans 16 amino acids. Germline V gene sequence: CDR1 LNHDA, CDR2 SQIVND (reference sequence). CDR3 bases: TGTGCCACCTCTACCCTAGCGGGAACGATAAACAATGAGCAGTTCTTC. Translation gives CATSTLAGTINNEQFF.

Worth noting for this clone: The junction does not match germline at one end; this may be a read error. This rearrangement joins TRBV29-1 to TRBJ2-2; possible D gene TRBD2, 5 bases. CDR1 and CDR2 (germline): SQVTM, ANQGSEA. CDR3 length: 13 residues. This chain's CDR3 is CSVPGQVAGELFF. Written as DNA, the CDR3 is TGCAGCGTACCGGGCCAAGTGGCCGGGGAGCTATTTTTT.

The chain joins TRBV2 to TRBJ2-7; TRBD2 aligns across 8 bases. V trimming: 8 bases; J trimming: 8 bases; junction bases outside the gene matches: 8. The CDR3 is made up of 12 amino acids. CDR1 and CDR2 from the germline V gene are SNHLY and FYNNEI. The CDR3 bases are TGTGCCAGCGCCGGACTAGCTGTAAAGCAGTACTTC. It specifies CASAGLAVKQYF.

This rearrangement joins TRBV27 to TRBJ2-4; possibly TRBD2 for D (5 bases). This CDR3 spans 19 amino acids. With 5 bases removed from V and 0 bases from J, the gap between germline ends came to 23 bases. Germline V CDR1 and CDR2: MNHEY, SMNVEV (reference sequence). CDR3 DNA sequence: TGTGCCAGCAGTCCAAGTGGGTGGGAACTAGATATAGCCAAAAACATTCAGTACTTC. Protein sequence: CASSPSGWELDIAKNIQYF.

This rearrangement joins TRBV7-9 to TRBJ2-4; 8 nucleotides agree with TRBD1. There are 16 residues in the CDR3. Unmatched junction bases numbered 10, after V lost 5 bases and J lost 4 bases. Germline lookup yields CDR1 SEHNR and CDR2 FQNEAQ (reference sequence). This CDR3 is CASSPRQGARKNIQYF. For the CDR3, the DNA is TGTGCCAGCAGCCCCCGCCAGGGGGCGAGAAAAAACATTCAGTACTTC.

The V gene is TRBV4-2, the J gene TRBJ2-3; 10 nucleotides match TRBD2. Unmatched junction bases numbered 4, after V lost 4 bases and J lost 6 bases. This CDR3 contains 14 residues. The germline V gene encodes CDR1 LGHNA and CDR2 YNFKEQ. This chain's CDR3 is CASSPLAGDDTQYF. For the CDR3, the DNA is TGTGCCAGCAGCCCGCTAGCGGGAGACGATACGCAGTATTTT.

The chain joins TRBV21-1 to TRBJ2-1; the DNA was not used to check the table's D call, TRBD1. TRBV21-1 is designated a pseudogene. CDR3 length equals 15 residues. In nucleotides, the CDR3 is TGTGCCAGCAGCAAAGAACAGGGGGCAGACAATGAGCAGTTCTTC. Residues: CASSKEQGADNEQFF.

The rearrangement joins TRBV21-1 to TRBJ2-7; TRBD1 is taken as the D call from the table, unchecked against the DNA. TRBV21-1 is a pseudogene. The CDR3 contains 14 residues. The CDR3 DNA follows: TGTGCCAGCAGCACCAAGACAGGGGGCTACGAGCAGTACTTC. It specifies CASSTKTGGYEQYF.

V is TRBV10-3 and J is TRBJ2-7; TRBD1 aligns across 8 bases. The V gene end was trimmed by 3 bases and the J gene end by 0 bases; junction bases not matched to a gene: 4. The CDR3 loop spans 15 amino acids. Germline lookup yields CDR1 ENHRY and CDR2 SYGVKD. CDR3 sequence (DNA): TGTGCCATCAGTGAACTGGGACAGGCCTCCTACGAGCAGTACTTC. It specifies CAISELGQASYEQYF.

This chain joins TRBV4-3 and TRBJ1-3; no reliable D call. This CDR3 is 14 amino acids long. V gave up 0 bases and J gave up 4 bases, with 7 bases separating them. Germline V gives CDR1 LGHNA, CDR2 YSLEER. The CDR3 region is CASSQDSFGNTIYF. In DNA form, the CDR3 reads TGCGCCAGCAGCCAAGACAGTTTCGGAAACACCATATATTTT.

The rearrangement links TRBV5-1 to TRBJ2-7; 11 bases map to TRBD2. The V gene end was trimmed by 4 bases and the J gene end by 1 base; junction bases not matched to a gene: 4. The CDR3 runs to 15 residues. The germline V gene encodes CDR1 SGHRS and CDR2 YFSETQ. The CDR3 bases are TGCGCCAGCAGCCTCGGGACTAGCGGATCCTACGAGCAGTACTTC. It encodes CASSLGTSGSYEQYF.

V is TRBV29-1 and J is TRBJ1-1; D is possibly TRBD1 (5 bases). This CDR3 region has 15 residues. Germline loops: CDR1 SQVTM, CDR2 ANQGSEA. V lost 1 base, J lost 5 bases, and 17 bases lay in between. In nucleotides, the CDR3 is TGCAGCGTTGAAGGGGGGATAGGGAGGGGAACTGAAGCTTTCTTT. Its protein is CSVEGGIGRGTEAFF.

This clone is a singleton in its sample. The J gene is TRBJ2-7, the V gene TRBV27; maybe TRBD1 (5 bases). The CDR3 is 15 residues long. Germline V lookup: CDR1 MNHEY, CDR2 SMNVEV (reference sequence). V lost 9 bases and J lost 4, with 22 bases in between. The CDR3, as DNA: TGTGCCAGTCAGACTTACAGTGGGGCAGGGTACGAGCAGTACTTC. It encodes CASQTYSGAGYEQYF.

The rearrangement uses TRBV28 and TRBJ1-1, with 9 bases aligning to TRBD1. This CDR3 contains 15 residues. The junction had 6 bases not matched to a gene; V was cut back by 4 bases and J by 3 bases. Germline-derived CDR1 and CDR2 are MDHEN and SYDVKM. CDR3 sequence reads: CASSYTGGLDTEAFF. Written as DNA, the CDR3 is TGTGCCAGCAGTTATACAGGGGGCCTGGACACTGAAGCTTTCTTT.

The rearrangement uses TRBV10-1 and TRBJ1-5, with TRBD1 matching over 10 bases. In germline, CDR1 is WNHNN, CDR2 SYGVQD (reference sequence). The J segment lost 4 bases and the V segment lost 5 bases, leaving 14 bases of the junction unmatched. The CDR3 is 18 amino acids. The CDR3 spells CASSPTGGEDSENQPQHF. CDR3 bases: TGCGCCAGCAGTCCGACAGGGGGCGAGGACTCAGAGAATCAGCCCCAGCATTTT.

The V call is TRBV4-1, the J call TRBJ2-1; 8 bases match TRBD2. Germline V lookup: CDR1 MGHRA, CDR2 YSYEKL. The CDR3 runs 17 residues. Trimming removed 0 bases from V and 4 bases from J; junction bases left unmatched: 8. CDR3 residues: CASSQDQRERRYNEQFF. In DNA, the CDR3 is TGCGCCAGCAGCCAAGATCAGCGGGAGAGAAGATACAATGAGCAGTTCTTC.

This chain joins TRBV5-1 and TRBJ2-7; 10 bases are a match to TRBD1. Germline CDR1 and CDR2: SGHRS and YFSETQ. The junction had 3 bases not matched to a gene; V was cut back by 3 bases and J by 3 bases. The CDR3 has 14 amino acids. DNA for the CDR3: TGCGCCAGCAGCTCGACAGGGGGCGGCTACGAGCAGTACTTC. Translated: CASSSTGGGYEQYF.

This chain uses TRBV6-6 with TRBJ2-5; 10 bases agree with TRBD2. Trimming removed 6 bases from V and 5 bases from J; junction bases left unmatched: 6. CDR3 length: 14 amino acids. Germline CDR1 is MNHNY and CDR2 is SVGAGI (reference sequence). The CDR3 sequence: CASRSSGREETQYF. CDR3 coding DNA: TGTGCCAGCAGGAGCAGCGGGAGGGAGGAGACCCAGTACTTC.

The chain links TRBV28 to TRBJ2-3; D possibly corresponds to TRBD2 (6 bases). Trimming removed 6 bases at V and 5 bases at J, with 21 bases between. The CDR3 length is 16 residues. Per the germline V gene, CDR1 is MDHEN and CDR2 is SYDVKM. The CDR3 nucleotides read TGTGCCAGCAGCTTACGGGGGATTGAGGATATAGATACGCAGTATTTT. The encoded protein is CASSLRGIEDIDTQYF.

The chain is built from TRBV7-6 and TRBJ1-2; the match to TRBD1 covers 7 bases. This CDR3 is built from 14 residues. Germline lookup yields CDR1 SGHVS and CDR2 FNYEAQ. With 3 bases clipped from V and 8 bases from J, the junction kept 9 bases outside the gene matches. CDR3 nucleotide sequence: TGTGCCAGCAGCTTGGGACAGTCGGGACTCGGCTACACCTTC. This translates into CASSLGQSGLGYTF.

V is TRBV27 and J is TRBJ1-1, with 9 bases matching TRBD1. Per germline, CDR1 MNHEY and CDR2 SMNVEV (reference sequence). The CDR3 is made up of 13 amino acids. J was trimmed by 13 bases and V by 8 bases; bases with no gene match: 14. The CDR3 region has the DNA TGTGCCAGCGCTCCTGGGACAGGGTCAATAGTTTTCTTT. This encodes CASAPGTGSIVFF.

V is TRBV9 and J is TRBJ2-1, with D possibly matching TRBD2 (6 bases). Germline-derived CDR1 and CDR2 are SGDLS and YYNGEE. The CDR3 loop spans 13 amino acids. V gave up 4 bases and J gave up 4 bases, with 9 bases separating them. The DNA of the CDR3 is TGTGCCAGCAGCTCCGGGACTTACAATGAGCAGTTCTTC. Translated: CASSSGTYNEQFF.

The V call is TRBV7-9, the J call TRBJ1-4; weak D call: TRBD1 (6 bases). CDR3 length equals 14 residues. V gave up 8 bases and J gave up 14 bases, with 24 bases separating them. The germline V gene has CDR1 SEHNR and CDR2 FQNEAQ (reference sequence). CDR3 DNA sequence: TGTGCCAGCCGATCCGACAGCAGTTTTGGGGGCCTGTTTTTT. It specifies CASRSDSSFGGLFF.